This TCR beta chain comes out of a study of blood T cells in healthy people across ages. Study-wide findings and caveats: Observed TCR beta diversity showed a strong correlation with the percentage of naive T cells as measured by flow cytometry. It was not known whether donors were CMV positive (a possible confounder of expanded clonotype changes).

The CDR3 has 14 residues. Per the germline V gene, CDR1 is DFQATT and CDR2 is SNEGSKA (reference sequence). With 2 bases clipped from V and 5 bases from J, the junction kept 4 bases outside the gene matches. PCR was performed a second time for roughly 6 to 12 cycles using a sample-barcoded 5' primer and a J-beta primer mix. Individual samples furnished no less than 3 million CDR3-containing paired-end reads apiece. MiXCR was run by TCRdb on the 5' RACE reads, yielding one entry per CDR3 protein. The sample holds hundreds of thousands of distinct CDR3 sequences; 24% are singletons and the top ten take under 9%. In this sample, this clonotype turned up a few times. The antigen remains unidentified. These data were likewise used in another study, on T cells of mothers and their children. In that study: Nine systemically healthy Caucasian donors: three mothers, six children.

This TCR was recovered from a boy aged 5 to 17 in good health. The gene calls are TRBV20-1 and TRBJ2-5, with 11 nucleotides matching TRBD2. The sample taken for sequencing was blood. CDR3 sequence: CSARSASGGETQYF. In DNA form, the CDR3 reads TGCAGTGCTAGAAGCGCTAGCGGGGGGGAGACCCAGTACTTC.